This is a list of T cell receptor beta chains from one sample in a study of CD8 T cells in ankylosing spondylitis. TCRdb reprocessed the 5' RACE reads with MiXCR, giving one entry per CDR3 protein. The table records some 240,000 distinct CDR3 sequences, 7.3% of them present only once. The material sequenced was blood, either unsorted or a sorted T cell fraction (not recorded which). The receptors come from a male donor with ankylosing spondylitis. Both conserved end residues are part of each CDR3. The D gene is left open where the match is weak. Some rows mark clone size as missing; the rest say once, few, many or name a class of expanded clone.

d_call	cdr3_length	clone_size	v_call	j_call	cdr3_aa	cdr3_nt
.	14	many	TRBV28	TRBJ1-2	CASRPPPDLYGYTF	TGTGCCAGCAGACCCCCCCCGGACCTCTATGGCTACACCTTC
.	15	.	TRBV12-3/TRBV12-4	TRBJ2-5	CASSLVGDLGETQYF	TGTGCCAGCAGTTTAGTCGGGGACCTCGGGGAGACCCAGTACTTC
.	13	many	TRBV7-2	TRBJ1-1	CASSPWVSTEAFF	TGTGCCAGCAGCCCGTGGGTCAGCACTGAAGCTTTCTTT
TRBD2	15	.	TRBV7-2	TRBJ2-3	CASSSSGLVTDTQYF	TGTGCCAGCAGCTCTTCGGGACTAGTCACAGATACGCAGTATTTT
.	15	many	TRBV6-5	TRBJ2-7	CASSYRPGTYYEQYF	TGTGCCAGCAGTTACAGGCCGGGAACTTACTACGAGCAGTACTTC
.	14	many	TRBV7-9	TRBJ1-2	CATPHVAIPHGYTF	TGTGCCACCCCCCATGTCGCAATCCCCCATGGCTACACCTTC
.	13	few	TRBV27	TRBJ2-7	CASSLRQGFEQYF	TGTGCCAGCAGTTTGCGGCAGGGGTTCGAGCAGTACTTC
.	13	few	TRBV29-1	TRBJ2-7	CSAEGDDGYEQYF	TGCAGCGCCGAAGGGGACGACGGCTACGAGCAGTACTTC
TRBD2	16	.	TRBV4-3	TRBJ2-2	CASSTSSGRGTGELFF	TGCGCCAGCAGCACATCAAGCGGGAGAGGAACCGGGGAGCTGTTTTTT
.	12	many	TRBV7-9	TRBJ2-7	CASSLGKREQYF	TGTGCCAGCAGCTTAGGGAAGCGCGAGCAGTACTTC
TRBD2	15	few	TRBV20-1	TRBJ2-6	CSAGLADSGANVLTF	TGCAGTGCAGGACTAGCGGATTCTGGGGCCAACGTCCTGACTTTC
.	13	.	TRBV24-1	TRBJ1-5	CATSDPGNQPQHF	TGTGCCACCAGTGATCCGGGCAATCAGCCCCAGCATTTT
.	15	many	TRBV21-1	TRBJ2-1	CASSLSGSENNEQFF	TGTGCCAGCAGCCTTAGCGGGAGCGAGAACAATGAGCAGTTCTTC
TRBD1	15	many	TRBV27	TRBJ1-1	CASSLSKGANTEAFF	TGTGCCAGCAGTTTATCGAAGGGGGCGAACACTGAAGCTTTCTTT
.	15	many	TRBV7-9	TRBJ2-7	CASSATGTGDYEQYF	TGTGCCAGCAGCGCAACAGGGACTGGGGACTACGAGCAGTACTTC
TRBD2	18	.	TRBV7-2	TRBJ2-3	CASSLAWTSGSRTDTQYF	TGTGCCAGCAGCTTAGCCTGGACTAGCGGGAGTCGCACAGATACGCAGTATTTT
TRBD1	16	.	TRBV9	TRBJ2-1	CASSVAGTGAYNEQFF	TGTGCCAGCAGCGTAGCCGGGACAGGAGCCTACAATGAGCAGTTCTTC
.	15	many	TRBV7-2	TRBJ2-5	CASSLVGGALETQYF	TGTGCCAGCAGCTTGGTAGGAGGGGCGTTAGAGACCCAGTACTTC
.	17	many	TRBV3-1	TRBJ1-5	CASSQSLGDRRFQPQHF	TGTGCCAGCAGCCAGAGTTTGGGAGACAGGCGATTTCAGCCCCAGCATTTT
TRBD1	13	few	TRBV6-1	TRBJ2-7	CASTRTGAYEQYF	TGTGCCAGCACTAGGACAGGGGCCTACGAGCAGTACTTC
.	16	many	TRBV5-5	TRBJ2-7	CASSLGSGAPPPEQYF	TGTGCCAGCAGCTTGGGATCCGGGGCCCCTCCACCCGAGCAGTACTTC
.	15	.	TRBV6-6	TRBJ1-1	CASSYSISGAAEAFF	TGTGCCAGCAGTTACTCGATTTCAGGGGCGGCTGAAGCTTTCTTT
.	15	many	TRBV29-1	TRBJ1-1	CSVEDLSGGAVEAFF	TGCAGCGTTGAAGATCTATCAGGCGGGGCAGTTGAAGCTTTCTTT
.	13	many	TRBV14	TRBJ2-7	CASSREGPYEQYF	TGTGCCAGCAGCCGTGAGGGCCCATACGAGCAGTACTTC
.	12	many	TRBV12-3/TRBV12-4	TRBJ2-1	CASSLSFHEQFF	TGTGCCAGCAGTTTAAGTTTCCATGAGCAGTTCTTC
.	13	many	TRBV20-1	TRBJ1-2	CSADQGPFLGYTF	TGCAGTGCCGACCAGGGACCGTTTTTGGGCTACACCTTC
TRBD2	17	many	TRBV7-6	TRBJ2-2	CASSPSVAGGLTGELFF	TGTGCCAGCAGCCCGTCGGTAGCGGGAGGTTTAACCGGGGAGCTGTTTTTT
.	15	many	TRBV12-3/TRBV12-4	TRBJ2-2	CASSLPEPNTGELFF	TGTGCCAGCAGTTTACCGGAACCTAACACCGGGGAGCTGTTTTTT
.	15	.	TRBV5-1	TRBJ2-3	CASSRTDSSTDTQYF	TGCGCCAGCAGCAGGACGGATTCTAGCACAGATACGCAGTATTTT
TRBD2	18	many	TRBV9	TRBJ2-1	CASSAGTSGRSPYNEQFF	TGTGCCAGCAGCGCCGGGACTAGCGGGAGGTCACCCTACAATGAGCAGTTCTTC
TRBD1	11	few	TRBV15	TRBJ1-2	CATSYGQGATF	TGTGCCACCAGCTATGGACAGGGGGCCACCTTC
.	13	many	TRBV10-3	TRBJ1-2	CAIGDRQDERYTF	TGTGCCATCGGGGACCGACAGGACGAACGCTACACCTTC
.	12	many	TRBV27	TRBJ2-1	CASSLGGDEQFF	TGTGCCAGCAGTTTAGGAGGGGATGAGCAGTTCTTC
.	15	many	TRBV6-5	TRBJ2-7	CASSYSDTPIYEQYF	TGTGCCAGCAGTTACTCTGACACCCCAATCTACGAGCAGTACTTC
TRBD2	14	many	TRBV10-3	TRBJ2-1	CAISDRREYVEQFF	TGTGCCATCAGTGATAGGCGGGAGTACGTTGAGCAGTTCTTC
.	13	many	TRBV11-2	TRBJ2-1	CASSLGGWNEQFF	TGTGCCAGCAGCTTAGGCGGTTGGAATGAGCAGTTCTTC
TRBD1	15	many	TRBV19	TRBJ1-5	CASGRDRGWNQPQHF	TGTGCCAGTGGCCGGGACAGGGGCTGGAATCAGCCCCAGCATTTT
TRBD2	15	many	TRBV7-9	TRBJ2-7	CASSPGGGSNYEQYF	TGTGCCAGCAGCCCCGGCGGGGGATCCAACTACGAGCAGTACTTC
.	13	.	TRBV4-1	TRBJ2-2	CASSATDTGELFF	TGCGCCAGCAGCGCGACAGACACCGGGGAGCTGTTTTTT
.	15	many	TRBV7-2	TRBJ2-7	CASSLATPPSYEQYF	TGTGCCAGCAGCTTAGCCACACCACCCTCCTACGAGCAGTACTTC